The source of this TCR beta chain is a study of T cells after yellow fever vaccination. TCRdb redid the calling of the 5' RACE reads with MiXCR, one entry per CDR3 protein. Of fewer than 400,000 distinct CDR3 sequences listed, about 11% were seen once; the top ten hold roughly 3%. In this sample, this clonotype turned up many times. The germline V and J ends were trimmed by 1 base and 0 bases, with 13 bases remaining between them. The CDR3 loop spans 16 amino acids. The germline CDR1 and CDR2 sequences are SGHTA and FQGNSA. The source material was CD4+ T cells sorted from PBMCs, sampled 45 days after the yellow fever booster vaccination. The sequence derives from a man younger than 35 who received the YFV17D yellow fever vaccine. The gene calls are TRBV7-2 and TRBJ2-7, with D uncertain. DNA of the CDR3: TGTGCCAGCAGCTTAGATTCGGACGCGAGCTCCTACGAGCAGTACTTC. As protein: CASSLDSDASSYEQYF.